The T cell receptor beta chain under discussion was sequenced for a study of blood T cell repertoires in COVID-19. In the original analysis: From reference gene primer amplification, estimates of nucleated cell counts were derived. The method was immunoSEQ multiplex PCR; TCRdb's version includes in-frame clones alone and lacks a portion of them. For V, J and clone size, that table is used; D and trimming come from the DNA. The table includes under 95,000 clones, under 85% detected once. This clone has just one count. This CDR3 is built from 14 residues. V was shortened by 0 bases and J by 11 bases, with 12 bases between the two germline ends. From germline, CDR1 is SGHNT and CDR2 YYREEE (reference sequence).

The V and J genes are TRBV5-4 and TRBJ1-6; D is possibly TRBD1 (5 bases). What was sequenced was peripheral blood. The TCR sequence derives from a woman aged 70-85 years with acute or convalescent COVID-19. CDR3 nucleotides: TGTGCCAGCAGCTTGGAGGGGAGGCTGACACCCCTCCACTTT. As protein: CASSLEGRLTPLHF. Full variable domain (outside the CDR3, taken from reference TRBV5-4 and TRBJ1-6): ETGVTQSPTHLIKTRGQQVTLRCSSQSGHNTVSWYQQALGQGPQFIFQYYREEENGRGNFPPRFSGLQFPNYSSELNVNALELDDSALYLCASSLEGRLTPLHFGNGTRLTVT.